This TCR beta chain was recovered during a study of blood T cells in healthy people across ages. Study in general: T cells yielded about one barcoded beta molecule per two cells through template switching.

Each sample yielded at least 5 micrograms of PBMC total RNA. A second 7 to 11 cycle PCR used barcoded and J-beta primers. The study obtained at least 2.5 million CDR3-containing paired-end reads from every sample. MiXCR, run by TCRdb on the 5' RACE reads, gives a single entry per CDR3 protein. The sample carries 550,000 to 700,000 distinct CDR3 sequences, 25% to 30% recorded once. CDR1 KGHSH and CDR2 LQKENI come from the germline V gene. The V end was cut by 2 bases, the J end by 0 bases, with 8 bases between. CDR3 length equals 15 residues. Study results and caveats: Nothing was known about donor CMV status, and this possibly confounded expanded clonotype changes.

As concerns this clonotype: The antigen is not known.

The sample consisted of blood. This TCR came from a woman aged 65 to 85 in good health. The rearrangement links TRBV18 to TRBJ1-3; D unclear. CDR3 protein: CASSPADLSGNTIYF. The CDR3 nucleotides are TGTGCCAGCTCACCAGCGGACCTCTCTGGAAACACCATATATTTT.